The 29 T cell receptor beta chains below all came from one sample that was sequenced in a study of blood T cell repertoires in COVID-19. The assay was immunoSEQ multiplex PCR, and TCRdb's table has in-frame clones only and misses some. The sample includes 210,000 or so clones, approximately 80% of them seen just once. Sequenced sample: PBMCs or T cells enriched from blood (not recorded which). These receptors were taken from a woman aged 40-49 years with acute COVID-19.

The genes are TRBV6-5 and TRBJ2-5, with 7 bases that match TRBD1. CDR3 length: 15 amino acids. V trimming: 10 bases; J trimming: 4 bases; junction bases outside the gene matches: 15. Per the germline V gene, CDR1 is MNHEY and CDR2 is SVGAGI. CDR3 loop: CATSGQTGVGETQYF. CDR3 nucleotides: TGTGCCACCAGCGGCCAAACAGGGGTTGGAGAGACCCAGTACTTC.

This clone was seen many times. The chain joins TRBV30 to TRBJ2-7; 10 bases are a match to TRBD1. CDR3 length equals 13 residues. Germline CDR1 reads GTSNPN; CDR2 reads SVGIG (reference sequence). The trim removed 7 bases at V and 7 bases at J, leaving 10 bases unmatched. The CDR3 protein is CAYKGTGDMEQYF. The CDR3 DNA sequence: TGTGCCTATAAAGGGACAGGGGATATGGAGCAGTACTTC.

This clone was recorded a few times. This sequence joins TRBV2 and TRBJ2-1; 7 positions match TRBD2. The V and J ends lost 7 bases and 7 bases, in that order; junction bases with no gene match: 7. Germline CDR1 is SNHLY and CDR2 is FYNNEI. This CDR3 spans 13 amino acids. CDR3 residues: CASTPNGGNEQFF. CDR3 coding DNA: TGTGCCAGCACCCCTAACGGGGGGAATGAGCAGTTCTTC.

The V call is TRBV6-5, the J call TRBJ2-2; D not resolved. V was cut by 0 bases and J by 3 bases, with 5 bases left in between. CDR1 and CDR2 (germline): MNHEY, SVGAGI. The CDR3 runs 14 residues. DNA of the CDR3: TGTGCCAGCAGTTACTCAGGAGACACCGGGGAGCTGTTTTTT. This encodes CASSYSGDTGELFF.

The chain employs TRBV18 and TRBJ1-2, with 9 bases that match TRBD1. Germline V gene data show CDR1 as KGHSH and CDR2 as LQKENI. This CDR3 has 14 amino acids. The V gene end was trimmed by 4 bases and the J gene end by 8 bases; junction bases not matched to a gene: 8. The CDR3 loop is CASSHGTGPSGYTF. CDR3 coding DNA: TGTGCCAGCTCACACGGGACAGGGCCCAGCGGCTACACCTTC. Full variable domain (outside the CDR3, taken from reference TRBV18 and TRBJ1-2): NAGVMQNPRHLVRRRGQEARLRCSPMKGHSHVYWYRQLPEEGLKFMVYLQKENIIDESGMPKERFSAEFPKEGPSILRIQQVVRGDSAAYFCASSHGTGPSGYTFGSGTRLTVV.

The chain carries TRBV11-2 and TRBJ1-2, with 10 nucleotides matching TRBD1. The CDR3 totals 15 residues. V was clipped by 3 bases and J by 5 bases; unmatched bases: 6. Germline loops: CDR1 SGHAT, CDR2 FQNNGV. The CDR3 region is CASSFPGQGNYGYTF. Written as DNA, the CDR3 is TGTGCCAGCAGCTTTCCGGGACAGGGGAATTATGGCTACACCTTC.

This clone was counted only a few times. The chain has TRBV30 and TRBJ1-4, with a weak D call TRBD1 (6 bases). The CDR3 covers 13 residues. Germline CDR1 is GTSNPN and CDR2 is SVGIG (reference sequence). Trimming took off 3 bases at V and 8 bases at J, with 13 bases between the two ends. CDR3 sequence reads: CAWRSGGQEKLFF. CDR3 bases: TGTGCCTGGAGATCGGGGGGGCAGGAAAAACTGTTTTTT.

The chain couples TRBV18 to TRBJ1-4, with TRBD1 matching 8 bases. The V gene end was trimmed by 2 bases and the J gene end by 5 bases; junction bases not matched to a gene: 16. The CDR3 sequence is 19 residues long. In germline, CDR1 is KGHSH, CDR2 LQKENI. The DNA for the CDR3 is TGTGCCAGCTCACCAGTCCGACAGGGGCGCTGGGGGTTCAATGAAAAACTGTTTTTT. Translating gives CASSPVRQGRWGFNEKLFF.

This sequence joins TRBV7-3 and TRBJ2-3; 7 nucleotides match TRBD1. The CDR3 totals 14 residues. Germline V gene data show CDR1 as SGHTA and CDR2 as FQGTGA. Trimming removed 3 bases from V and 1 base from J; junction bases left unmatched: 1. DNA for the CDR3: TGTGCCAGCAGCTTCCAGGGGGGCACAGATACGCAGTATTTT. This sequence encodes CASSFQGGTDTQYF.

A single count supports this clone. Other DNA sequences within the sample encode an identical CDR3. The genes are TRBV19 and TRBJ1-4; 7 bases are a match to TRBD1. Germline CDR1 reads LNHDA; CDR2 reads SQIVND (reference sequence). CDR3 size: 13 residues. The J segment lost 8 bases and the V segment lost 5 bases, leaving 5 bases of the junction unmatched. The CDR3 DNA is TGTGCCAGTAGTGGGACAGTCGGCGAAAAACTGTTTTTT. It yields the protein CASSGTVGEKLFF. The whole variable domain, remainder taken from reference TRBV19 and TRBJ1-4, is DGGITQSPKYLFRKEGQNVTLSCEQNLNHDAMYWYRQDPGQGLRLIYYSQIVNDFQKGDIAEGYSVSREKKESFPLTVTSAQKNPTAFYLCASSGTVGEKLFFGSGTQLSVL.

V and J are TRBV3-1 (or the pseudogene TRBV3-2) and TRBJ2-5; 12 nucleotides line up with TRBD2. Germline loops: CDR1 LGHDT, CDR2 YNNKEL (reference sequence). This CDR3 has 16 residues. The trim removed 6 bases at V and 5 bases at J, leaving 10 bases unmatched. CDR3 residues: CASRSTSGGPGETQYF. Written as DNA, the CDR3 is TGTGCCAGCAGATCCACTAGCGGGGGGCCGGGGGAGACCCAGTACTTC.

The chain has TRBV11-2 and TRBJ1-2; 10 nucleotides line up with TRBD1. Germline V gene data show CDR1 as SGHAT and CDR2 as FQNNGV. The CDR3 has 13 amino acids. Trimming at V came to 5 bases and at J to 5 bases, leaving 2 bases not matched to a gene. The CDR3 loop is CASSQGQGYGYTF. CDR3 bases: TGTGCCAGCAGCCAGGGACAGGGGTATGGCTACACCTTC.

CDR3 protein: CASSFGGDDGYTF. CDR3 nucleotides: TGTGCCAGCAGCTTTGGAGGGGATGATGGCTACACCTTC. This chain uses TRBV5-4 with TRBJ1-2; the D gene is possibly TRBD1 (5 bases). Germline values: CDR1 SGHNT, CDR2 YYREEE (reference sequence). With 2 bases removed from V and 6 bases from J, the gap between germline ends came to 11 bases. The CDR3 loop spans 13 amino acids.

The chain uses TRBV7-9 and TRBJ1-2; 7 bases match TRBD1. Germline lookup yields CDR1 SEHNR and CDR2 FQNEAQ (reference sequence). The CDR3 loop spans 14 amino acids. V lost 5 bases and J lost 3; bases outside the gene matches: 6. The CDR3 coding sequence is TGTGCCAGCAGCCTCACAGGGGACGACTATGGCTACACCTTC. Its translation is CASSLTGDDYGYTF.

This clone was recorded once. The V and J genes are TRBV7-3 and TRBJ2-1; 11 bases map to TRBD2. CDR3 length equals 15 residues. In germline, CDR1 is SGHTA, CDR2 FQGTGA. V lost 5 bases and J lost 5; bases outside the gene matches: 5. CDR3: CASSPLSGRDNEQFF. The CDR3 region has the DNA TGTGCCAGCAGCCCACTTAGCGGGAGGGACAATGAGCAGTTCTTC.

The chain uses TRBV9 and TRBJ1-3; D perhaps matches TRBD1 (5 bases). Trimming left V 5 bases short and J 0 bases short, with 18 bases between. CDR1 and CDR2 (germline): SGDLS, YYNGEE. The CDR3 runs to 17 residues. The CDR3 reads CASSYLPDSNSGNTIYF. The CDR3 bases are TGTGCCAGCAGTTACCTCCCCGACAGCAACTCTGGAAACACCATATATTTT.

The chain is built from TRBV18 and TRBJ2-2, with D possibly matching TRBD1 (6 bases). The CDR3 sequence is 15 residues long. Looked up from germline, CDR1 is KGHSH and CDR2 is LQKENI. Trimming left V 6 bases short and J 4 bases short, with 15 bases between. CDR3 sequence: CASSDSPRLTGELFF. The DNA for the CDR3 is TGTGCCAGCTCGGACAGCCCTAGACTCACCGGGGAGCTGTTTTTT.

The chain couples TRBV9 to TRBJ2-2; 7 nucleotides agree with TRBD2. Looked up from germline, CDR1 is SGDLS and CDR2 is YYNGEE. Germline trimming cut 0 bases from V and 6 bases from J; bases unmatched to any gene: 8. This CDR3 region has 16 residues. CDR3 region: CASSVGGGSLPGELFF. The CDR3 bases are TGTGCCAGCAGCGTAGGGGGAGGGTCGCTTCCCGGGGAGCTGTTTTTT.

This chain joins TRBV2 and TRBJ1-6; D unclear. V was trimmed by 8 bases and J by 0 bases, leaving 8 bases between them. The germline V gene encodes CDR1 SNHLY and CDR2 FYNNEI. This CDR3 region has 14 residues. This CDR3 is CASVTASYNSPLHF. The DNA for the CDR3 is TGTGCCAGCGTAACAGCCTCCTATAATTCACCCCTCCACTTT.

This clone was found once. This chain uses TRBV2 with TRBJ2-1; TRBD2 might be the D (6 bases). From germline, CDR1 is SNHLY and CDR2 FYNNEI. The CDR3 is 12 residues long. Trimming pared 5 bases from V and 9 bases from J, leaving 11 bases between. Here the CDR3 reads CASSTPGVEQFF. The CDR3 nucleotides read TGTGCCAGCAGTACGCCGGGGGTTGAGCAGTTCTTC.

This chain links TRBV29-1 with TRBJ2-1; D might be TRBD2 (7 bases). CDR1 is SQVTM and CDR2 is ANQGSEA in the germline V gene. Trimming took off 2 bases at V and 8 bases at J, with 10 bases between the two ends. The CDR3 runs to 12 residues. The CDR3 loop reads CSVEWGGDEQFF. As DNA, the CDR3 is TGCAGCGTTGAATGGGGGGGCGATGAGCAGTTCTTC.

The CDR3 here is CASSLVGDPSTDTQYF. The CDR3, as DNA: TGTGCCAGCAGCTTAGTCGGGGATCCTAGCACAGATACGCAGTATTTT. The rearrangement joins TRBV7-2 to TRBJ2-3; a weak D match, TRBD2 (5 bases). Germline V CDR1 and CDR2: SGHTA, FQGNSA. V was clipped by 1 base and J by 0 bases, with 11 bases between them. The CDR3 sequence is 16 residues long.

This sequence joins TRBV30 and TRBJ1-5, with D uncertain. Deletions cut 2 bases from V and 4 bases from J, with 12 bases between. The CDR3 is made up of 14 amino acids. Germline lookup yields CDR1 GTSNPN and CDR2 SVGIG (reference sequence). The CDR3 loop is CAWSRDNRNQPQHF. The CDR3 DNA reads as TGTGCCTGGAGTCGGGATAACAGAAATCAGCCCCAGCATTTT. Together with reference TRBV30 and TRBJ1-5, the CDR3 gives the full variable domain: SQTIHQWPATLVQPVGSPLSLECTVEGTSNPNLYWYRQAAGRGLQLLFYSVGIGQISSEVPQNLSASRPQDRQFILSSKKLLLSDSGFYLCAWSRDNRNQPQHFGDGTRLSIL.

The V and J genes are TRBV19 and TRBJ2-5; 7 nucleotides match TRBD1. Germline CDR1 LNHDA, CDR2 SQIVND (reference sequence). The CDR3 sequence is 15 residues long. V was pared by 6 bases and J by 4 bases, with 11 bases of the junction left unmatched. The CDR3 loop reads CASSPKLTGAETQYF. Written as DNA, the CDR3 is TGTGCCAGTAGCCCAAAACTAACAGGGGCAGAGACCCAGTACTTC.

V and J are TRBV5-1 and TRBJ1-6; tentatively, D is TRBD1 (6 bases). CDR3 length equals 16 residues. V lost 4 bases, J lost 6 bases, and 17 bases lay in between. Germline CDR1 and CDR2: SGHRS and YFSETQ. CDR3 loop: CASSPAPTGINSPLHF. Written as DNA, the CDR3 is TGCGCCAGCAGCCCGGCACCGACAGGAATTAATTCACCCCTCCACTTT.

The genes are TRBV30 and TRBJ1-6; possible D gene TRBD1, 5 bases. The CDR3 length is 14 residues. The V gene lost 2 bases and the J gene lost 7 bases, with 12 bases spanning the gap. The germline V gene has CDR1 GTSNPN and CDR2 SVGIG (reference sequence). The CDR3 region is CAWSQGVTNSPLHF. CDR3 in DNA: TGTGCCTGGAGTCAAGGGGTTACCAATTCACCCCTCCACTTT. Combining the CDR3 with reference TRBV30 and TRBJ1-6 gives the whole variable domain SQTIHQWPATLVQPVGSPLSLECTVEGTSNPNLYWYRQAAGRGLQLLFYSVGIGQISSEVPQNLSASRPQDRQFILSSKKLLLSDSGFYLCAWSQGVTNSPLHFGNGTRLTVT.

The CDR3 loop reads CASFDRANEKLFF. CDR3 nucleotide sequence: TGTGCCAGTTTCGACAGGGCAAATGAAAAACTGTTTTTT. The chain recombines TRBV12-3 or TRBV12-4 with TRBJ1-4, with 7 bases fitting TRBD1. V was clipped by 9 bases and J by 5 bases; unmatched bases: 6. The CDR3 has 13 residues.

The gene calls are TRBV5-1 and TRBJ1-3; D is uncertain. V was trimmed by 4 bases and J by 4 bases, leaving 9 bases between them. The CDR3 has 13 amino acids. Germline CDR1 is SGHRS and CDR2 is YFSETQ. CDR3 amino acids: CASSPIAGNTIYF. The CDR3 nucleotides read TGCGCCAGCAGCCCTATTGCCGGAAACACCATATATTTT.

The genes are TRBV29-1 and TRBJ1-2, with D possibly TRBD1 on 6 matching bases. V lost 7 bases to trimming and J lost 3 bases, with 15 bases between them. From germline, CDR1 is SQVTM and CDR2 ANQGSEA. This CDR3 has 13 amino acids. In DNA, the CDR3 is TGCAGCGCCCGGGAGGGGGTGGACTATGGCTACACCTTC. Translating gives CSAREGVDYGYTF.